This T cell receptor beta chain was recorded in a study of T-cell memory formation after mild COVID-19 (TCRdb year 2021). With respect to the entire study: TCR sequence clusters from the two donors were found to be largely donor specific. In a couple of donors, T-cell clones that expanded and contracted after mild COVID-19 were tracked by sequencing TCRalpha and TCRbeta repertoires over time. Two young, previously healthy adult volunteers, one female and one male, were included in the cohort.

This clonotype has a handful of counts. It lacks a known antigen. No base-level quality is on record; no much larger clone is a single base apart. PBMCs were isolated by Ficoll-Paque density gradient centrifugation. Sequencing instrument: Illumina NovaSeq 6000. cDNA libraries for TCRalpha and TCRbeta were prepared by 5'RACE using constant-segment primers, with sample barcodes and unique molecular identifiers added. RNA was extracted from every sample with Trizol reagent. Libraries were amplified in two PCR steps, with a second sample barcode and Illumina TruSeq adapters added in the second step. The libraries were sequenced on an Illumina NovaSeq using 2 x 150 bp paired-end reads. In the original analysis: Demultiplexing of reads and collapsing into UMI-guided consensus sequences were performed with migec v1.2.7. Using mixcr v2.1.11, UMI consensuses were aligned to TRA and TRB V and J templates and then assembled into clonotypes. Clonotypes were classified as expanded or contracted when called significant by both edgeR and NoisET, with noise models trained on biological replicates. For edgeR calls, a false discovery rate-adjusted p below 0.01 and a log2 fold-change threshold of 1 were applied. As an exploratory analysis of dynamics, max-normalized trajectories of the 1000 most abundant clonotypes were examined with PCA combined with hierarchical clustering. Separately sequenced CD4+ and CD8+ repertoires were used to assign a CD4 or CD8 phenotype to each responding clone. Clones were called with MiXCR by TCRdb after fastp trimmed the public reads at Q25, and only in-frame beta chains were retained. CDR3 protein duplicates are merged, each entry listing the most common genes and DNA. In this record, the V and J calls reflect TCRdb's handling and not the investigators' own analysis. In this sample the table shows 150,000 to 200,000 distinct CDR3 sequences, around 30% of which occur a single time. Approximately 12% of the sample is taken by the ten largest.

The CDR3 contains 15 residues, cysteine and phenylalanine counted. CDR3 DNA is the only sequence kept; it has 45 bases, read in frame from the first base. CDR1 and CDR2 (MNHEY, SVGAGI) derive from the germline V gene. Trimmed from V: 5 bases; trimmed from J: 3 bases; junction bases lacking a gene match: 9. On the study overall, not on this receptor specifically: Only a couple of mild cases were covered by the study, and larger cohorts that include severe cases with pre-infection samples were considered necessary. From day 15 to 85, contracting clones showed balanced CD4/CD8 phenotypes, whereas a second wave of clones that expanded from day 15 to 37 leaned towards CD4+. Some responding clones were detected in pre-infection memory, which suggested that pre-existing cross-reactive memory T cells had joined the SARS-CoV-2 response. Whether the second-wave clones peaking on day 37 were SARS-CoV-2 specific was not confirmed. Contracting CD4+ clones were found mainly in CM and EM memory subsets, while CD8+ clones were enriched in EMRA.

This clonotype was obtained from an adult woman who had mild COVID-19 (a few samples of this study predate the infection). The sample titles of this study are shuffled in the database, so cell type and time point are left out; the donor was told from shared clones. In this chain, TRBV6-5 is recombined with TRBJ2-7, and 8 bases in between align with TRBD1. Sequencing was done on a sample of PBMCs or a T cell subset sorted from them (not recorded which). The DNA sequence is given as TGTGCCAGCAGTGACCGGACAGGGCGAATCTACGAGCAGTACTTC. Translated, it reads CASSDRTGRIYEQYF.